This TCR beta chain was documented in a study of cytomegalovirus exposure and HLA in healthy donors. Overall study results and limits: In a later analysis, 17,000 or so TCR beta sequences were associated with HLA alleles at 0.05 false discovery rate.

About this clone: The antigen remains undetermined.

Use of 60 Vbeta and 13 Jbeta primers characterized the PCR. Sequenced by immunoSEQ multiplex PCR; TCRdb stores in-frame clones only, minus some. The sample includes 80,000 to 90,000 clones, more than 70% of them seen just once. J lost 8 bases, V lost 3 bases, and 12 bases had no gene match. CDR1 SGHDN and CDR2 FVKESK come from the germline V gene. There are 16 residues in the CDR3. The clonotype originates from a middle-aged man in good health and CMV-seronegative. Sequenced: PBMCs. The chain links TRBV14 to TRBJ2-1; 8 bases fit TRBD2. CDR3 sequence reads: CASSHAAGVTIYEQFF. CDR3 DNA sequence: TGTGCCAGCAGCCATGCAGCGGGAGTTACAATCTATGAGCAGTTCTTC.